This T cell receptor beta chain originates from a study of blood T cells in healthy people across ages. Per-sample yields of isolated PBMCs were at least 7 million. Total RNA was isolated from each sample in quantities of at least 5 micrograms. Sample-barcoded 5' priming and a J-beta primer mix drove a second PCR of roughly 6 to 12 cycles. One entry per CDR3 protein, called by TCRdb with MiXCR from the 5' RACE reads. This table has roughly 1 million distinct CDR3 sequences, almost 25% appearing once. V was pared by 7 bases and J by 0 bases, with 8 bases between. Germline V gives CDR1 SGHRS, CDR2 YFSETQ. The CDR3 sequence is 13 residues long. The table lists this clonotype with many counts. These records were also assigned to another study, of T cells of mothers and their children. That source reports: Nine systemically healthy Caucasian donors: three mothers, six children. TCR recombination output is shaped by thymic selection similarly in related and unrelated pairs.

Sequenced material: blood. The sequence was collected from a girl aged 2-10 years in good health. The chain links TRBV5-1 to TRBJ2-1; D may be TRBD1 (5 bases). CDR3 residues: CASGASSYNEQFF. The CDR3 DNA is TGCGCCAGCGGGGCAAGCTCCTACAATGAGCAGTTCTTC.